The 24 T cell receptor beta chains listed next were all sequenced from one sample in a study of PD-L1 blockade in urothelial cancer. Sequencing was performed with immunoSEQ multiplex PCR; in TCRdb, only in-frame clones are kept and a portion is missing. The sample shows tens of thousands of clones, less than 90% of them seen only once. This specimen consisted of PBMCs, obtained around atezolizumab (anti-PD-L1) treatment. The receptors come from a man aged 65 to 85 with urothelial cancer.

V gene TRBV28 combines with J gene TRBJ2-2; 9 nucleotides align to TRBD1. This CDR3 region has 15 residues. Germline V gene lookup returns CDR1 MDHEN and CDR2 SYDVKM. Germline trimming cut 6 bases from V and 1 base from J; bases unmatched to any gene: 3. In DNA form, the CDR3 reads TGTGCCAGCAGAACAGGGGGCGGGAACACCGGGGAGCTGTTTTTT. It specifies CASRTGGGNTGELFF.

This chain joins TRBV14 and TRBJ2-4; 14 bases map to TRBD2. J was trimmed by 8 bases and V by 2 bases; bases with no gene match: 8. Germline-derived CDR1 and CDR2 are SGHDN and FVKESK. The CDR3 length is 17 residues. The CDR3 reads CASSQPGTSGRGDIQYF. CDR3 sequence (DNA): TGTGCCAGCAGCCAACCAGGGACTAGCGGGAGAGGAGACATTCAGTACTTC.

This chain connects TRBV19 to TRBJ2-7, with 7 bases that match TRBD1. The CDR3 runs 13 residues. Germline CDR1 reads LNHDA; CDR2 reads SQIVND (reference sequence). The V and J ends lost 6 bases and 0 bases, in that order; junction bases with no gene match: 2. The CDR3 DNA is TGTGCCAGTAGGGACAGGCTCTCCTACGAGCAGTACTTC. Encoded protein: CASRDRLSYEQYF.

The CDR3 DNA reads TGTGCCAGCAGTGGACTAGCGGGAGACTACGAGCAGTACTTC. Translation gives CASSGLAGDYEQYF. The rearrangement links TRBV6-5 to TRBJ2-7, with 13 bases matching TRBD2. The junction had 1 base not matched to a gene; V was cut back by 5 bases and J by 3 bases. This CDR3 is built from 14 residues. Per germline, CDR1 MNHEY and CDR2 SVGAGI.

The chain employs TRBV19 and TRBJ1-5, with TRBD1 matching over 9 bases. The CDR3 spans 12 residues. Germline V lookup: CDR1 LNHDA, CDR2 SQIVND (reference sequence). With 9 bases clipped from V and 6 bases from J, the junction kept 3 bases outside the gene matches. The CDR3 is CASDRGIQPQHF. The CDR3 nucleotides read TGTGCCAGCGACAGGGGGATTCAGCCCCAGCATTTT.

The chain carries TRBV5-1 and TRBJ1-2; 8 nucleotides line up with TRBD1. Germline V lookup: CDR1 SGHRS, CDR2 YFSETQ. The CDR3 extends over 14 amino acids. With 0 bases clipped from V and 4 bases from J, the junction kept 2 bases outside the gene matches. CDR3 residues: CASSLDRGTYGYTF. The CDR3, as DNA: TGCGCCAGCAGCTTGGACAGGGGGACCTATGGCTACACCTTC.

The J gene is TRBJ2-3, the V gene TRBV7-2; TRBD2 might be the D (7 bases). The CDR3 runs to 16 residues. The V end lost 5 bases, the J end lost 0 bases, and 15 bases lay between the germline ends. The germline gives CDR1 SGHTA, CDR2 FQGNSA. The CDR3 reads CASSNWGGASTDTQYF. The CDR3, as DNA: TGTGCCAGCAGCAACTGGGGGGGGGCTAGCACAGATACGCAGTATTTT.

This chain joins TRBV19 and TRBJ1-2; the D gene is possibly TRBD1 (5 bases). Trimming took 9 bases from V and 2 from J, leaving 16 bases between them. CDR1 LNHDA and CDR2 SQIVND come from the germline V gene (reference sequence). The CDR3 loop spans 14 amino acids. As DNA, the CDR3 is TGTGCCAGCCGGGACGGAGGGTCCAACTATGGCTACACCTTC. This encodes CASRDGGSNYGYTF.

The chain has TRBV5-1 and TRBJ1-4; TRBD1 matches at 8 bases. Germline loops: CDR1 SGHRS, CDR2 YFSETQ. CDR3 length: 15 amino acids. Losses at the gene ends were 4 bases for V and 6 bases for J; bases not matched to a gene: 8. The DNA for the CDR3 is TGCGCCAGCAGCCTCTACAGGGGGGAAGATGAAAAACTGTTTTTT. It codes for CASSLYRGEDEKLFF.

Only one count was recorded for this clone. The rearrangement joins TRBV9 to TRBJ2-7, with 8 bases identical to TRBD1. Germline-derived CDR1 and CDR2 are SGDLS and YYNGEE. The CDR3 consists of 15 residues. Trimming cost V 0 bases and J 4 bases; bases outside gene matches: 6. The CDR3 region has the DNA TGTGCCAGCAGCGTAGACCAGGGGGCAAGATACGAGCAGTACTTC. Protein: CASSVDQGARYEQYF.

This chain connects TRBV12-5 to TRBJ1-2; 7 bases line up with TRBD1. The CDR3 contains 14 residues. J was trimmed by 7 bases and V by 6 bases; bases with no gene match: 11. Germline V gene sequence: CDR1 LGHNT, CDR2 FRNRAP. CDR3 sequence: CASGGDSQRSGYTF. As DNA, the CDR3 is TGTGCTAGTGGAGGGGACAGCCAGAGGAGTGGCTACACCTTC.

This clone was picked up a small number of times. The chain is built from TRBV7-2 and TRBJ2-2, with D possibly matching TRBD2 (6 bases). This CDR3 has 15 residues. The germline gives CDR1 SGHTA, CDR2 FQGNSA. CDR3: CVELASETNTGELFF. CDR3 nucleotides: TGTGTCGAGTTAGCTAGCGAGACTAACACCGGGGAGCTGTTTTTT.

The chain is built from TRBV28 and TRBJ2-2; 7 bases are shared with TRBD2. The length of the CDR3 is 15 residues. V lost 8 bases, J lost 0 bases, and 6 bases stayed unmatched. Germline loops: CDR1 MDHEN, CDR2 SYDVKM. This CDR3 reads CASLGLAANTGELFF. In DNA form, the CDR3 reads TGTGCCAGCCTTGGGCTAGCGGCGAACACCGGGGAGCTGTTTTTT.

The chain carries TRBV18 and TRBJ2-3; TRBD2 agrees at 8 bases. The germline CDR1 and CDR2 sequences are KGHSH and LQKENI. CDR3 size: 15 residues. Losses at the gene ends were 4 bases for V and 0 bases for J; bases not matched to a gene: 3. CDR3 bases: TGTGCCAGCTCACTCCCTAGCGGGAGCACAGATACGCAGTATTTT. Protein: CASSLPSGSTDTQYF.

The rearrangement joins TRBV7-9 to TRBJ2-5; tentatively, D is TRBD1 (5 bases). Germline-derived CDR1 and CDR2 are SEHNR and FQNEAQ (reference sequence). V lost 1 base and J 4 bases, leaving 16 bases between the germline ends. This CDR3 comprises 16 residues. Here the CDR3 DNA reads TGTGCCAGCAGCTTAGATGAGGTTGGTCAGGGAGAGACCCAGTACTTC. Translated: CASSLDEVGQGETQYF.

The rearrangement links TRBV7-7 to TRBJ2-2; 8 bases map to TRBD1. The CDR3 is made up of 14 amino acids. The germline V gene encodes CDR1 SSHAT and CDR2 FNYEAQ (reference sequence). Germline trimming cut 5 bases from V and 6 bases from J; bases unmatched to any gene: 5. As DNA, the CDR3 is TGTGCCAGCAGCCCAGTACAGGGGGCCGGGGAGCTGTTTTTT. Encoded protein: CASSPVQGAGELFF.

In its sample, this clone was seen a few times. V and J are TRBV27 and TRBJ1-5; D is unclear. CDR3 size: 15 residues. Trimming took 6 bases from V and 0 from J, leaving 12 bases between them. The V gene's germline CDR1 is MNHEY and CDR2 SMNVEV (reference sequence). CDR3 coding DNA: TGTGCCAGCAGAGGTGGGCTCTATAGCAATCAGCCCCAGCATTTT. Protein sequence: CASRGGLYSNQPQHF.

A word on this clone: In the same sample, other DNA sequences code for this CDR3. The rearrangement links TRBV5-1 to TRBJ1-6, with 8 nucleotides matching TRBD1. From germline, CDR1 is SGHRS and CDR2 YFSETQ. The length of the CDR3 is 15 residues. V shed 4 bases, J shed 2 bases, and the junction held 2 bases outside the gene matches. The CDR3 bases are TGCGCCAGCAGCAGGACAGGGCCCTATAATTCACCCCTCCACTTT. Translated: CASSRTGPYNSPLHF.

The CDR3 DNA sequence: TGTGCCAGCAGCCTCCGGGGTGTGATCTCTGAAGCTTTCTTT. Residues: CASSLRGVISEAFF. The gene calls are TRBV6-6 and TRBJ1-1, with D hard to call. This CDR3 region has 14 residues. The germline gives CDR1 MNHNY, CDR2 SVGAGI (reference sequence). Trimming stripped 6 bases from V and 6 bases from J, with 17 bases between.

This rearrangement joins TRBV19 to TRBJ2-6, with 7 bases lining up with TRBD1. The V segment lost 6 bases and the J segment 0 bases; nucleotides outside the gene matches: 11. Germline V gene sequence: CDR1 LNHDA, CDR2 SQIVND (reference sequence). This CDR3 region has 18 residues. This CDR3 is CASSKDRPPHSGANVLTF. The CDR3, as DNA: TGTGCCAGTAGCAAGGACAGGCCCCCACACTCTGGGGCCAACGTCCTGACTTTC.

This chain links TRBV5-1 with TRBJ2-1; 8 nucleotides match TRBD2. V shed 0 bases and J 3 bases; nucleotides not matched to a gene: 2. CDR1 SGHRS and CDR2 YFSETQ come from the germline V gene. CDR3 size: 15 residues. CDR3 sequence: CASSLGSGVYNEQFF. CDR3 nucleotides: TGCGCCAGCAGCTTGGGTAGCGGGGTCTACAATGAGCAGTTCTTC.

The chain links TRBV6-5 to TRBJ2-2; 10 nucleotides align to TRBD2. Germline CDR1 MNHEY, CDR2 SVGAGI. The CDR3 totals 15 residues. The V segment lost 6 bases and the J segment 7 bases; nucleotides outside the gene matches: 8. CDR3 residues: CASSLSGRAGGELFF. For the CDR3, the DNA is TGTGCCAGCAGCTTGAGCGGGAGGGCGGGCGGGGAGCTGTTTTTT.

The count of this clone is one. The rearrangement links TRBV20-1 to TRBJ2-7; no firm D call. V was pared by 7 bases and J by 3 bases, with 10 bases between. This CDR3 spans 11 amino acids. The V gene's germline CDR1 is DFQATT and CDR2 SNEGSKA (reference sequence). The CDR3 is CSGFLNYEQYF. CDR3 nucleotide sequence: TGCAGTGGGTTTCTAAACTACGAGCAGTACTTC.

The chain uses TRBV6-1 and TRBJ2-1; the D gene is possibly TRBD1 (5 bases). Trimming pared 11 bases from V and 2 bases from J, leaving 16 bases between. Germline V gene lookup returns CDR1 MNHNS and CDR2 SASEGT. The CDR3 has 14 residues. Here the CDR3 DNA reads TGTGCCGGGGCGCGGTTGCCAACCTACAATGAGCAGTTCTTC. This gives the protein CAGARLPTYNEQFF.